This entry describes one T cell receptor beta chain. This table comes from immunoSEQ multiplex PCR, and its TCRdb copy is limited to in-frame clones, with some not included. The sample includes approximately 190,000 clones, about 90% of them seen just once. The data were taken from a study of control samples from healthy donors and cancer patients. Trimming shortened V by 0 bases and J by 3 bases, and 9 bases separated the two germline ends. Germline assignment: CDR1 MNHEY and CDR2 SVGAGI. The CDR3 runs to 15 residues. The sequenced sample consisted of blood. This chain links TRBV6-5 with TRBJ1-5, with D tentatively TRBD1 (5 bases). The sequence was collected from a man aged 25 to 40 in good health. CDR3 region: CASSYSTGTNQPQHF. Here the CDR3 DNA reads TGTGCCAGCAGTTACTCGACTGGGACCAATCAGCCCCAGCATTTT.